These 2 T cell receptor beta chains were sequenced from one sample in a study of blood T cell repertoires in COVID-19. Some clones are missing from TCRdb's copy, which holds only in-frame ones; the method was immunoSEQ multiplex PCR. Of under 45,000 clones listed, roughly 80% were seen once; the top ten hold approximately 25%. Sequenced sample: peripheral blood. These receptors were taken from a human donor with acute or convalescent COVID-19. The donor label of this sample is uncertain.

This clone was seen a handful of times. The V gene is TRBV5-1, the J gene TRBJ1-1, with TRBD1 as a possible D gene (6 bases). Trimming took 4 bases from V and 5 from J, leaving 15 bases between them. CDR3 length: 14 amino acids. Looked up from germline, CDR1 is SGHRS and CDR2 is YFSETQ. CDR3 nucleotide sequence: TGCGCCAGCAGCGTATCCGGGCAGGGGACTGAAGCTTTCTTT. As protein: CASSVSGQGTEAFF.

The chain joins TRBV7-6 to TRBJ2-3, with 11 bases aligning to TRBD2. J gave up 2 bases and V 7 bases, and 5 bases lay outside the gene matches. The CDR3 has 15 amino acids. The V gene's germline CDR1 is SGHVS and CDR2 FNYEAQ. CDR3 loop: CASTLAGGLTDTQYF. The CDR3 DNA reads TGTGCCAGCACCCTAGCGGGGGGACTCACAGATACGCAGTATTTT.